The following is a T cell receptor (beta chain) sequence with its context. Its target is unknown. This entry is derived from a study of T-cell memory formation after mild COVID-19. Study at large: Most TCR clusters belonged to a single donor. Study-wide results and caveats: The appearance of some responding clones in pre-infection memory suggested that cross-reactive memory joined. CD4+ contracting clones lay mainly in CM and EM, CD8+ ones in EMRA.

From 5'RACE with constant-segment primers came TCR alpha and TCR beta cDNA libraries that carried sample barcodes and UMIs. MiXCR, run by TCRdb on the 5' RACE reads, gives a single entry per CDR3 protein. The data show tens of thousands of distinct CDR3 sequences, 25% to 30% seen once. The germline V and J ends were trimmed by 6 bases and 5 bases, with 5 bases remaining between them. The CDR3 is made up of 11 amino acids. This TCR derives from a young man who had mild COVID-19 (a few samples of this study predate the infection). Cell type and time point are not known. The V call is TRBV12-3 or TRBV12-4, the J call TRBJ2-1, with D uncertain. The material sequenced was PBMCs or a T cell subset sorted from them (not recorded which). The CDR3: CASRSNNEQFF. In DNA form, the CDR3 reads TGTGCCAGCAGATCTAACAATGAGCAGTTCTTC.